A single sample gave rise to the 27 T cell receptor beta chains below, sequenced in a study of T cell changes during pregnancy in multiple sclerosis. The assay was immunoSEQ multiplex PCR, and TCRdb's table has in-frame clones only and misses some. The sample consists of tens of thousands of clones, just under 95% of them appearing once. The input for sequencing was peripheral blood, taken in the first trimester of pregnancy. All receptors derive from a female donor with multiple sclerosis, enrolled in a pregnancy study.

The chain carries TRBV2 and TRBJ2-3; 14 bases are shared with TRBD2. J gave up 5 bases and V 6 bases, and 13 bases lay outside the gene matches. From germline, CDR1 is SNHLY and CDR2 FYNNEI. This CDR3 has 18 residues. The CDR3 protein is CASSRAGTSGRGVDTQYF. The CDR3 region has the DNA TGTGCCAGCAGCCGCGCCGGGACTAGCGGGAGAGGTGTAGATACGCAGTATTTT.

The chain combines TRBV9 with TRBJ2-3, with 11 bases lining up with TRBD2. V was clipped by 3 bases and J by 4 bases; unmatched bases: 4. This CDR3 has 15 residues. CDR1 and CDR2 from the germline V gene are SGDLS and YYNGEE. The DNA for the CDR3 is TGTGCCAGCAGCGCCTTAGCGGGAGGGTCAGATACGCAGTATTTT. Translation gives CASSALAGGSDTQYF.

CDR3 protein: CASSQGQGTGYGYTF. CDR3 DNA sequence: TGCGCCAGCAGCCAAGGGCAGGGGACGGGCTATGGCTACACCTTC. V and J are TRBV4-1 and TRBJ1-2; weak D call: TRBD1 (6 bases). Trimming shortened V by 1 base and J by 4 bases, and 13 bases separated the two germline ends. This CDR3 contains 15 residues. Germline CDR1 and CDR2: MGHRA and YSYEKL.

The count of this clone is one. CDR3 residues: CASSPRTAPTDTQYF. The CDR3 DNA reads TGTGCCAGCAGTCCCCGGACAGCACCCACAGATACGCAGTATTTT. J is TRBJ2-3 and V is TRBV27, with a tentative D call TRBD1 (6 bases). Per the germline V gene, CDR1 is MNHEY and CDR2 is SMNVEV (reference sequence). V was shortened by 5 bases and J by 2 bases, with 14 bases between the two germline ends. The CDR3 is 15 residues long.

The chain couples TRBV19 to TRBJ1-5, with a possible D match to TRBD1 (5 bases). The V end was cut by 10 bases, the J end by 2 bases, with 15 bases between. Germline lookup yields CDR1 LNHDA and CDR2 SQIVND (reference sequence). The CDR3 extends over 14 amino acids. CDR3 sequence reads: CAISPGEGNQPQHF. The CDR3 nucleotides read TGTGCCATCTCGCCGGGGGAGGGCAATCAGCCCCAGCATTTT.

J is TRBJ1-2 and V is TRBV4-3, with D possibly TRBD1 on 6 matching bases. Trimming cost V 0 bases and J 3 bases, with 11 bases left between them. CDR1 and CDR2 (germline): LGHNA, YSLEER. The CDR3 is 15 amino acids. The CDR3 nucleotides read TGCGCCAGCAGCCAAGATTATTGGACAGACTATGGCTACACCTTC. Translated, it gives CASSQDYWTDYGYTF.

The V call is TRBV6-6, the J call TRBJ1-3; no reliable D call. Per germline, CDR1 MNHNY and CDR2 SVGAGI (reference sequence). Trimming took off 4 bases at V and 4 bases at J, with 11 bases between the two ends. This CDR3 contains 14 residues. This chain's CDR3 is CASSSGSGGNTIYF. CDR3 nucleotides: TGTGCCAGCAGTTCGGGCAGCGGCGGAAACACCATATATTTT.

The chain employs TRBV28 and TRBJ2-6, with D perhaps matching TRBD1 (5 bases). Trimming cost V 6 bases and J 2 bases, with 11 bases left between them. In germline, CDR1 is MDHEN, CDR2 SYDVKM. The CDR3 has 15 residues. The CDR3 protein is CASSSQGAGANVLTF. The CDR3 nucleotides are TGTGCCAGCAGCTCCCAGGGTGCTGGGGCCAACGTCCTGACTTTC. Using reference TRBV28 and TRBJ2-6 for the parts outside the CDR3, the full variable domain is DVKVTQSSRYLVKRTGEKVFLECVQDMDHENMFWYRQDPGLGLRLIYFSYDVKMKEKGDIPEGYSVSREKKERFSLILESASTNQTSMYLCASSSQGAGANVLTFGAGSRLTVL.

The rearrangement uses TRBV19 and TRBJ2-1; 7 bases are a match to TRBD2. The CDR3 extends over 18 amino acids. The junction had 17 bases not matched to a gene; V was cut back by 9 bases and J by 0 bases. CDR1 is LNHDA and CDR2 is SQIVND in the germline V gene (reference sequence). CDR3 nucleotides: TGTGCCAGCGTGGGGGGGGGATCTGATCAGAGCTCCTACAATGAGCAGTTCTTC. It codes for CASVGGGSDQSSYNEQFF.

This chain uses TRBV25-1 with TRBJ2-5; a weak D match, TRBD1 (6 bases). V lost 5 bases to trimming and J lost 5 bases, with 18 bases between them. This CDR3 has 15 residues. Germline V CDR1 and CDR2: MGHDK, SYGVNS. DNA of the CDR3: TGTGCCAGCAGTACCCCAGGGGCGCCCGGGGAGACCCAGTACTTC. Residues: CASSTPGAPGETQYF.

CDR3 nucleotide sequence: TGTGCCAGCAGCTCTGCACAGGGGCTGAACTATGGCTACACCTTC. Protein product: CASSSAQGLNYGYTF. J is TRBJ1-2 and V is TRBV7-9; TRBD1 matches 7 bases. V dropped 4 bases and J dropped 2; count of bases not matched to a gene: 7. Germline loops: CDR1 SEHNR, CDR2 FQNEAQ (reference sequence). This CDR3 is 15 amino acids long.

The chain links TRBV5-1 to TRBJ1-1; D is unresolved. Per the germline V gene, CDR1 is SGHRS and CDR2 is YFSETQ. The CDR3 extends over 14 amino acids. V was cut by 0 bases and J by 3 bases, with 9 bases left in between. The CDR3 spells CASSLGPGDTEAFF. For the CDR3, the DNA is TGCGCCAGCAGCTTGGGCCCGGGTGACACTGAAGCTTTCTTT.

The chain joins TRBV11-2 to TRBJ2-2; tentatively, D is TRBD2 (6 bases). The CDR3 has 14 amino acids. CDR1 and CDR2 from the germline V gene are SGHAT and FQNNGV. The germline V and J ends were trimmed by 0 bases and 6 bases, with 8 bases remaining between them. CDR3 in amino acids: CASSLDRGSGELFF. As DNA, the CDR3 is TGTGCCAGCAGCTTAGATCGGGGGTCCGGGGAGCTGTTTTTT. Filled out from reference TRBV11-2 and TRBJ2-2, the complete variable domain reads EAGVAQSPRYKIIEKRQSVAFWCNPISGHATLYWYQQILGQGPKLLIQFQNNGVVDDSQLPKDRFSAERLKGVDSTLKIQPAKLEDSAVYLCASSLDRGSGELFFGEGSRLTVL.

The chain links TRBV5-8 to TRBJ2-7, with 7 bases fitting TRBD1. The germline V gene has CDR1 SGHTS and CDR2 YDEGEE. The CDR3 is 13 residues long. The V and J ends lost 2 bases and 2 bases, in that order; junction bases with no gene match: 1. The CDR3 loop reads CASSFGTAYEQYF. As DNA, the CDR3 is TGTGCCAGCAGCTTTGGGACAGCCTACGAGCAGTACTTC.

J is TRBJ2-7 and V is TRBV5-1; TRBD2 agrees at 8 bases. V lost 4 bases and J lost 3; bases outside the gene matches: 15. The CDR3 sequence is 17 residues long. CDR1 and CDR2 (germline): SGHRS, YFSETQ. The CDR3 nucleotides read TGCGCCAGCAGCCGCCGTGGGGAGGGACTAGGGGTCTACGAGCAGTACTTC. Protein product: CASSRRGEGLGVYEQYF. The full variable domain, in which reference TRBV5-1 and TRBJ2-7 provide the parts outside the CDR3, is KAGVTQTPRYLIKTRGQQVTLSCSPISGHRSVSWYQQTPGQGLQFLFEYFSETQRNKGNFPGRFSGRQFSNSRSEMNVSTLELGDSALYLCASSRRGEGLGVYEQYFGPGTRLTVT.

The chain combines TRBV10-3 with TRBJ2-7, with D possibly TRBD2 on 6 matching bases. This CDR3 comprises 15 residues. The germline V gene has CDR1 ENHRY and CDR2 SYGVKD. The V end was cut by 0 bases, the J end by 5 bases, with 14 bases between. The CDR3 loop reads CAISESGGIKNEQYF. The CDR3 nucleotides are TGTGCCATCAGTGAGTCGGGCGGGATAAAAAACGAGCAGTACTTC.

The chain has TRBV6-1 and TRBJ2-7; a weak D match, TRBD1 (6 bases). CDR3 length: 12 residues. CDR1 MNHNS and CDR2 SASEGT come from the germline V gene. The V end lost 3 bases, the J end lost 6 bases, and 9 bases lay between the germline ends. Here the CDR3 DNA reads TGTGCCAGCAGTGACAGGGGAAGCGAGCAGTACTTC. It specifies CASSDRGSEQYF.

This sequence joins TRBV28 and TRBJ1-5; 11 nucleotides line up with TRBD1. The CDR3 covers 16 residues. Germline CDR1 reads MDHEN; CDR2 reads SYDVKM. V lost 5 bases and J lost 6; bases outside the gene matches: 9. The CDR3 region has the DNA TGTGCCAGCAGTCCCTCGGGACAGGGGGTGGGTCAGCCCCAGCATTTT. It yields the protein CASSPSGQGVGQPQHF.

The CDR3 DNA is TGCGCCAGCAGCCCTGGTGGACTAGCGGGAAGTCGGAATGAGCAGTTCTTC. Encoded protein: CASSPGGLAGSRNEQFF. The chain recombines TRBV4-1 with TRBJ2-1; TRBD2 agrees at 12 bases. CDR3 length equals 17 residues. Germline V gene lookup returns CDR1 MGHRA and CDR2 YSYEKL. Trimming removed 4 bases from V and 7 bases from J; junction bases left unmatched: 11.

This chain uses TRBV29-1 with TRBJ1-3; 9 bases are shared with TRBD1. Germline V gene data show CDR1 as SQVTM and CDR2 as ANQGSEA. Unmatched junction bases numbered 4, after V lost 6 bases and J lost 1 base. The CDR3 loop spans 14 amino acids. The CDR3 here is CSVQQGASGNTIYF. The CDR3 DNA reads as TGCAGCGTGCAACAGGGGGCTTCTGGAAACACCATATATTTT. The full variable domain, with the rest looked up from reference TRBV29-1 and TRBJ1-3, is SAVISQKPSRDICQRGTSLTIQCQVDSQVTMMFWYRQQPGQSLTLIATANQGSEATYESGFVIDKFPISRPNLTFSTLTVSNMSPEDSSIYLCSVQQGASGNTIYFGEGSWLTVV.

As DNA, the CDR3 is TGCAGCGTTGACTGGCGCGGGGGGTTCGAAGGGACCCAGTACTTC. Translated, it gives CSVDWRGGFEGTQYF. V is TRBV29-1 and J is TRBJ2-5; 8 bases are a match to TRBD2. V trimming: 3 bases; J trimming: 7 bases; junction bases outside the gene matches: 13. The CDR3 is made up of 15 amino acids. Germline lookup yields CDR1 SQVTM and CDR2 ANQGSEA.

The chain uses TRBV5-4 and TRBJ2-3; no reliable D call. CDR1 SGHNT and CDR2 YYREEE come from the germline V gene (reference sequence). The CDR3 sequence is 13 residues long. V gave up 4 bases and J gave up 6 bases, with 12 bases separating them. DNA of the CDR3: TGTGCCAGCAGCCTGACACCGCCCGATACGCAGTATTTT. Residues: CASSLTPPDTQYF. The full variable domain, in which reference TRBV5-4 and TRBJ2-3 provide the parts outside the CDR3, is ETGVTQSPTHLIKTRGQQVTLRCSSQSGHNTVSWYQQALGQGPQFIFQYYREEENGRGNFPPRFSGLQFPNYSSELNVNALELDDSALYLCASSLTPPDTQYFGPGTRLTVL.

This chain connects TRBV9 to TRBJ2-1, with D possibly TRBD1 on 7 matching bases. V was trimmed by 2 bases and J by 9 bases, leaving 12 bases between them. The CDR3 contains 13 residues. The germline V gene encodes CDR1 SGDLS and CDR2 YYNGEE. CDR3 DNA sequence: TGTGCCAGCAGCGTCGCAGGGGGGAGTGAGCAGTTCTTC. This codes for CASSVAGGSEQFF.

The chain couples TRBV28 to TRBJ2-1; 7 bases agree with TRBD2. J was trimmed by 4 bases and V by 5 bases; bases with no gene match: 8. CDR1 and CDR2 (germline): MDHEN, SYDVKM. CDR3 length: 15 amino acids. CDR3 nucleotides: TGTGCCAGCAGTGCCCCCGGGACTAAGTACAATGAGCAGTTCTTC. As protein: CASSAPGTKYNEQFF.

CDR3 sequence reads: CASRFRVRGDEQFF. CDR3 in DNA: TGTGCTAGTCGGTTTAGGGTCCGGGGGGATGAGCAGTTCTTC. The V gene is TRBV12-5, the J gene TRBJ2-1, with 7 bases identical to TRBD2. Germline V gene lookup returns CDR1 LGHNT and CDR2 FRNRAP. The CDR3 covers 14 residues. V lost 8 bases, J lost 8 bases, and 12 bases stayed unmatched.

V and J are TRBV5-4 and TRBJ1-2; 7 positions match TRBD1. Losses at the gene ends were 5 bases for V and 4 bases for J; bases not matched to a gene: 8. Germline V gene lookup returns CDR1 SGHNT and CDR2 YYREEE (reference sequence). CDR3 size: 14 residues. The CDR3 DNA reads TGTGCCAGCAGTTGGAGGGGGCAGGGCTATGGCTACACCTTC. Amino acids: CASSWRGQGYGYTF.

This clone was recorded once. The genes are TRBV21-1 and TRBJ1-3. TRBV21-1 is marked as a pseudogene. This CDR3 region has 17 residues. CDR3 coding DNA: TGTGCCAGCAGCGACCCAAGTCGGGGTAACTCTGGAAACACCATATATTTT. Protein: CASSDPSRGNSGNTIYF.